Following are 2 T cell receptor beta chains from one sample sequenced in a study of blood T cell repertoires in COVID-19. Here immunoSEQ multiplex PCR was the method, and the copy in TCRdb shows in-frame clones only, minus some. The data show around 68,000 clones, 87% seen once. Source material: peripheral blood. The receptors shown here come from a middle-aged man with active COVID-19.

The count of this clone is one. V and J are TRBV5-1 and TRBJ2-5; tentative D call: TRBD1 (6 bases). Germline CDR1 and CDR2: SGHRS and YFSETQ. The CDR3 is made up of 15 amino acids. Trimming stripped 0 bases from V and 2 bases from J, with 11 bases between. DNA for the CDR3: TGCGCCAGCAGCTTGGCCGGGGACATTCAAGAGACCCAGTACTTC. Amino acid sequence: CASSLAGDIQETQYF.

This clone was observed a few times. This chain joins TRBV27 and TRBJ2-3; weak D call: TRBD1 (5 bases). Trimming left V 0 bases short and J 3 bases short, with 7 bases between. CDR1 is MNHEY and CDR2 is SMNVEV in the germline V gene (reference sequence). This CDR3 comprises 14 residues. Written as DNA, the CDR3 is TGTGCCAGCAGTTTATCCCCAGGGACAGATACGCAGTATTTT. This codes for CASSLSPGTDTQYF.